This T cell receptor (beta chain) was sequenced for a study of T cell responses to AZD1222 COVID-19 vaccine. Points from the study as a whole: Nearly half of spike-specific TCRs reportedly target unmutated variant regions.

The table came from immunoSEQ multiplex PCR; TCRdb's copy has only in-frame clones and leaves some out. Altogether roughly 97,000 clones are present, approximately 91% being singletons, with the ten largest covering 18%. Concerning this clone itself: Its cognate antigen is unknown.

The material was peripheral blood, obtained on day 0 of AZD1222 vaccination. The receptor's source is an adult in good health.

Here the CDR3 DNA reads TGTGCCAGCAGCAGATTGGGACAGTCAATCTCTGGGGCCAACGTCCTGACTTTC. Translating gives CASSRLGQSISGANVLTF. The chain employs TRBV7-9 and TRBJ2-6; 7 nucleotides line up with TRBD1. The germline gives CDR1 SEHNR, CDR2 FQNEAQ (reference sequence). There are 18 residues in the CDR3. After removal of 5 bases from V and 0 bases from J, the junction contained 10 bases not matched to a gene.